These T cell receptor beta chains were read from a single sample in a study of response to subunit inactivated influenza vaccine. TCRdb ran MiXCR on the RT-PCR reads and lists one entry per CDR3 protein. The sample includes hundreds of thousands of distinct CDR3 sequences, about 25% of them seen just once. The sample consisted of CD4+ T cells sorted from PBMCs, taken more than 4 days after vaccination. All receptors derive from a man aged 50 to 59 who received an inactivated influenza vaccine. CDR3s include the opening cysteine and the closing phenylalanine or tryptophan. A D gene is named only where the DNA matches it firmly. Where a row states a size, it is once, few, many or the class of an expanded clone; other rows omit it.

V gene: TRBV20-1; J gene: TRBJ2-5; D gene: -; clone size: few; CDR3 protein: CSARDLRFQETQYF; CDR3 DNA: TGCAGTGCTAGAGATCTGCGTTTCCAAGAGACCCAGTACTTC
V gene: TRBV4-3; J gene: TRBJ2-3; D gene: -; clone size: few; CDR3 protein: CASSQEESTDTQYF; CDR3 DNA: TGCGCCAGCAGCCAAGAGGAGAGCACAGATACGCAGTATTTT
V gene: TRBV28; J gene: TRBJ1-5; D gene: -; clone size: -; CDR3 protein: CASSLWGGAGNQPQHF; CDR3 DNA: TGTGCCAGCAGTTTATGGGGAGGGGCGGGCAATCAGCCCCAGCATTTT
V gene: TRBV4-1; J gene: TRBJ2-3; D gene: -; clone size: few; CDR3 protein: CASSQERGGRRTDTQYF; CDR3 DNA: TGCGCCAGCAGCCAAGAGCGGGGCGGGCGTCGCACAGATACGCAGTATTTT
V gene: TRBV6-1; J gene: TRBJ2-3; D gene: TRBD2; clone size: -; CDR3 protein: CASSPRGGETDTQYF; CDR3 DNA: TGTGCCAGCAGTCCACGTGGGGGGGAGACAGATACGCAGTATTTT
V gene: TRBV20-1; J gene: TRBJ1-5; D gene: -; clone size: -; CDR3 protein: CSAGGRDNQPQHF; CDR3 DNA: TGCAGTGCCGGCGGCAGGGACAATCAGCCCCAGCATTTT
V gene: TRBV27; J gene: TRBJ2-1; D gene: TRBD1; clone size: few; CDR3 protein: CASQGQGKLIEQFF; CDR3 DNA: TGTGCCAGCCAGGGACAGGGGAAATTGATTGAGCAGTTCTTC
V gene: TRBV7-2; J gene: TRBJ2-5; D gene: -; clone size: -; CDR3 protein: CASSAGTSRETQYF; CDR3 DNA: TGTGCCAGCAGCGCGGGGACTTCGCGAGAGACCCAGTACTTC
V gene: TRBV5-1; J gene: TRBJ2-1; D gene: TRBD2; clone size: few; CDR3 protein: CASSLRTRRNEQFF; CDR3 DNA: TGCGCCAGCAGCCTACGGACTAGGAGGAATGAGCAGTTCTTC
V gene: TRBV20-1; J gene: TRBJ2-3; D gene: TRBD2; clone size: few; CDR3 protein: CSASGRDTDTQYF; CDR3 DNA: TGCAGTGCTAGCGGGAGGGACACAGATACGCAGTATTTT
V gene: TRBV5-1; J gene: TRBJ1-1; D gene: -; clone size: few; CDR3 protein: CASSLEGRFGEAFF; CDR3 DNA: TGCGCCAGCAGCTTGGAGGGACGGTTCGGGGAAGCTTTCTTT
V gene: TRBV7-8; J gene: TRBJ1-4; D gene: TRBD1; clone size: -; CDR3 protein: CASSFLGQPNEKLFF; CDR3 DNA: TGTGCCAGCAGCTTTCTGGGACAGCCGAATGAAAAACTGTTTTTT
V gene: TRBV11-2; J gene: TRBJ1-2; D gene: -; clone size: -; CDR3 protein: CASSLDRFGGHTF; CDR3 DNA: TGTGCCAGCAGCTTAGATCGGTTTGGGGGCCACACCTTC
V gene: TRBV12-3/TRBV12-4; J gene: TRBJ2-1; D gene: TRBD1; clone size: many; CDR3 protein: CASSSGTGVGEQFF; CDR3 DNA: TGTGCCAGCAGCTCCGGGACAGGGGTTGGTGAGCAGTTCTTC
V gene: TRBV10-3; J gene: TRBJ1-2; D gene: TRBD1; clone size: -; CDR3 protein: CAIRGDRGLGGYTF; CDR3 DNA: TGTGCCATCAGGGGGGACAGGGGGCTTGGTGGCTACACCTTC
V gene: TRBV29-1; J gene: TRBJ2-7; D gene: -; clone size: -; CDR3 protein: CSVEVEGYEQYF; CDR3 DNA: TGCAGCGTTGAAGTGGAGGGCTACGAGCAGTACTTC
V gene: TRBV11-2; J gene: TRBJ2-7; D gene: -; clone size: -; CDR3 protein: CASSRYKNSYEQYF; CDR3 DNA: TGTGCCAGCAGCCGATACAAGAACTCCTACGAGCAGTACTTC
V gene: TRBV29-1; J gene: TRBJ2-7; D gene: -; clone size: -; CDR3 protein: CSVELNRSGYEQYF; CDR3 DNA: TGCAGCGTTGAGCTGAATAGAAGTGGCTACGAGCAGTACTTC
V gene: TRBV11-2; J gene: TRBJ2-1; D gene: TRBD2; clone size: -; CDR3 protein: CASSSRTSGYMDEQFF; CDR3 DNA: TGTGCCAGCAGCTCGCGGACTAGCGGCTATATGGATGAGCAGTTCTTC
V gene: TRBV7-2; J gene: TRBJ2-1; D gene: -; clone size: few; CDR3 protein: CASSLVSGQTYNEQFF; CDR3 DNA: TGTGCCAGCAGCTTAGTAAGTGGACAGACATACAATGAGCAGTTCTTC
V gene: TRBV10-3; J gene: TRBJ1-5; D gene: TRBD1; clone size: few; CDR3 protein: CAISGTGNNQPQHF; CDR3 DNA: TGTGCCATCAGTGGGACAGGGAACAATCAGCCCCAGCATTTT
V gene: TRBV5-1; J gene: TRBJ1-2; D gene: TRBD1; clone size: -; CDR3 protein: CASSLGQNTNYGYTF; CDR3 DNA: TGCGCCAGCAGCCTGGGACAGAATACTAACTATGGCTACACCTTC
V gene: TRBV20-1; J gene: TRBJ1-4; D gene: TRBD1; clone size: many; CDR3 protein: CSVRGPNEKLFF; CDR3 DNA: TGCAGTGTGAGGGGGCCCAATGAAAAACTGTTTTTT
V gene: TRBV3-1; J gene: TRBJ2-1; D gene: -; clone size: few; CDR3 protein: CASSQTGTGEQFF; CDR3 DNA: TGTGCCAGCAGCCAAACAGGGACCGGGGAGCAGTTCTTC
V gene: TRBV7-9; J gene: TRBJ1-1; D gene: -; clone size: few; CDR3 protein: CASSSQWVTEAFF; CDR3 DNA: TGTGCCAGCAGCTCCCAATGGGTTACTGAAGCTTTCTTT
V gene: TRBV6-2/TRBV6-3; J gene: TRBJ2-2; D gene: -; clone size: few; CDR3 protein: CASTKRDESNTGELFF; CDR3 DNA: TGTGCCAGCACCAAGAGGGACGAATCGAACACCGGGGAGCTGTTTTTT
V gene: TRBV6-1; J gene: TRBJ2-2; D gene: -; clone size: few; CDR3 protein: CASIWTDSGELFF; CDR3 DNA: TGTGCCAGCATCTGGACAGACTCCGGGGAGCTGTTTTTT
V gene: TRBV11-1; J gene: TRBJ2-7; D gene: -; clone size: -; CDR3 protein: CASSFGTLPSYEQYF; CDR3 DNA: TGTGCCAGCAGCTTCGGGACCCTCCCCTCCTACGAGCAGTACTTC
V gene: TRBV6-5; J gene: TRBJ2-7; D gene: TRBD1; clone size: few; CDR3 protein: CASSYSDRGREQYF; CDR3 DNA: TGTGCCAGCAGTTACTCGGACAGGGGGCGCGAGCAGTACTTC
V gene: TRBV6-5; J gene: TRBJ1-1; D gene: -; clone size: -; CDR3 protein: CASIITHNTEAFF; CDR3 DNA: TGTGCCAGCATTATAACCCATAACACTGAAGCTTTCTTT
V gene: TRBV29-1; J gene: TRBJ2-1; D gene: -; clone size: few; CDR3 protein: CSVEVGSTVYNEQFF; CDR3 DNA: TGCAGCGTTGAAGTTGGGAGTACTGTTTACAATGAGCAGTTCTTC
V gene: TRBV29-1; J gene: TRBJ2-3; D gene: TRBD2; clone size: -; CDR3 protein: CSVGVAGARTDTQYF; CDR3 DNA: TGCAGCGTGGGGGTAGCGGGGGCCCGCACAGATACGCAGTATTTT
V gene: TRBV12-3/TRBV12-4; J gene: TRBJ1-3; D gene: -; clone size: few; CDR3 protein: CASSLSNGNTIYF; CDR3 DNA: TGTGCCAGCAGTTTATCTAACGGAAACACCATATATTTT
V gene: TRBV5-1; J gene: TRBJ2-2; D gene: TRBD1; clone size: few; CDR3 protein: CASSRGQGAANTGELFF; CDR3 DNA: TGCGCCAGCAGCAGAGGACAGGGCGCGGCGAACACCGGGGAGCTGTTTTTT
V gene: TRBV12-3/TRBV12-4; J gene: TRBJ2-1; D gene: -; clone size: few; CDR3 protein: CASSSHGGHTNNEQFF; CDR3 DNA: TGTGCCAGCAGTTCTCACGGGGGGCACACCAACAATGAGCAGTTCTTC
V gene: TRBV4-3; J gene: TRBJ2-2; D gene: -; clone size: -; CDR3 protein: CASSQLGWRDGELFF; CDR3 DNA: TGCGCCAGCAGCCAGTTAGGGTGGCGAGACGGGGAGCTGTTTTTT
V gene: TRBV12-3/TRBV12-4; J gene: TRBJ1-6; D gene: -; clone size: few; CDR3 protein: CASSLVYSPLHF; CDR3 DNA: TGTGCCAGCAGTCTGGTCTATTCACCCCTCCACTTT
V gene: TRBV20-1; J gene: TRBJ2-2; D gene: TRBD2; clone size: -; CDR3 protein: CSATTSLPANTGELFF; CDR3 DNA: TGCAGTGCCACGACTAGCCTACCCGCGAACACCGGGGAGCTGTTTTTT
V gene: TRBV12-3/TRBV12-4; J gene: TRBJ2-7; D gene: -; clone size: few; CDR3 protein: CASSRSGFSSYEQYF; CDR3 DNA: TGTGCCAGCAGCCGTAGTGGCTTTTCCTCCTACGAGCAGTACTTC
V gene: TRBV6-2/TRBV6-3; J gene: TRBJ1-5; D gene: -; clone size: -; CDR3 protein: CASGTASSNQPQHF; CDR3 DNA: TGTGCCAGCGGGACGGCGTCTAGCAATCAGCCCCAGCATTTT
V gene: TRBV5-5; J gene: TRBJ2-3; D gene: -; clone size: -; CDR3 protein: CASSLGVTDTDTQYF; CDR3 DNA: TGTGCCAGCAGCTTGGGGGTTACGGACACAGATACGCAGTATTTT
V gene: TRBV4-2; J gene: TRBJ2-7; D gene: TRBD1; clone size: -; CDR3 protein: CASSQVGRGQVEQYF; CDR3 DNA: TGTGCCAGCAGCCAAGTAGGCAGGGGGCAGGTCGAGCAGTACTTC
V gene: TRBV7-2; J gene: TRBJ2-7; D gene: -; clone size: few; CDR3 protein: CASSAFGTPLYEQYF; CDR3 DNA: TGTGCCAGCAGCGCCTTCGGGACCCCTTTGTACGAGCAGTACTTC
V gene: TRBV29-1; J gene: TRBJ1-5; D gene: -; clone size: many; CDR3 protein: CSVGENSNQPQHF; CDR3 DNA: TGCAGCGTTGGGGAGAATAGCAATCAGCCCCAGCATTTT
V gene: TRBV5-1; J gene: TRBJ1-1; D gene: TRBD1; clone size: -; CDR3 protein: CASSTGGAGMNTEAFF; CDR3 DNA: TGCGCCAGCAGCACAGGGGGCGCGGGGATGAACACTGAAGCTTTCTTT
V gene: TRBV6-2/TRBV6-3; J gene: TRBJ2-5; D gene: -; clone size: -; CDR3 protein: CASSYQYGQSNQETQYF; CDR3 DNA: TGTGCCAGCAGTTACCAGTATGGACAGTCCAACCAAGAGACCCAGTACTTC
V gene: TRBV6-1; J gene: TRBJ2-1; D gene: TRBD2; clone size: once; CDR3 protein: CASSERGSSYNEQFF; CDR3 DNA: TGTGCCAGCAGTGAGCGGGGGAGCTCCTACAATGAGCAGTTCTTC